A selection of T cell receptor beta chains follows, all from one sample in a study of multiple sclerosis patients with progressive multifocal leukoencephalopathy. Profiling relied on immunoSEQ multiplex PCR, and the TCRdb table lists in-frame clones only, not all of them. This table has about 30,000 clones, roughly 92% appearing once. The sequenced sample consisted of PBMCs. The source is a man aged 25 to 40 with multiple sclerosis. Each CDR3 is given with its conserved first and last residue. Each record gives: clone size, D gene, J gene, V gene, CDR3 DNA, CDR3 protein. D genes are given only for firm matches. Not every row has a clone size; where given, it reads once, few, many or a size class.

few | - | TRBJ1-1 | TRBV10-1 | TGCGCCAGCAGTGAGGTATGGAACACTGAAGCTTTCTTT | CASSEVWNTEAFF
- | - | TRBJ2-2 | TRBV11-3 | TGTGCCAGCAGCTTAGGGGGGGCCGGGGAGCTGTTTTTT | CASSLGGAGELFF
- | TRBD2 | TRBJ2-1 | TRBV7-9 | TGTGCCAGCAGCCGCCCAAGAGGACTAGCGGGAGCCCACAATGAGCAGTTCTTC | CASSRPRGLAGAHNEQFF
- | TRBD2 | TRBJ2-1 | TRBV7-7 | TGTGCTAGCAGCTTATCCAGCGGGAGGAATATTGAGCAGTTCTTC | CASSLSSGRNIEQFF
few | TRBD1 | TRBJ1-1 | TRBV7-9 | TGTGCCAGCAGCAACAGGGGTGGAGTGAACACTGAAGCTTTCTTT | CASSNRGGVNTEAFF
- | - | TRBJ2-1 | TRBV2 | TGTGCCAGCAGTGAAATCCCCCCTGAGCAGTTCTTC | CASSEIPPEQFF
- | TRBD1 | TRBJ1-2 | TRBV10-3 | TGTGCCATCAGTGAGTCACGGGGACAGAGCCTCTATGGCTACACCTTC | CAISESRGQSLYGYTF
- | - | TRBJ2-7 | TRBV20-1 | TGCAGTGCTAGAGATACCTACGAGCAGTACTTC | CSARDTYEQYF
few | - | TRBJ2-5 | TRBV18 | TGTGCCAGCTCACCAGTGGGGGGCGGAGAGACCCAGTACTTC | CASSPVGGGETQYF
few | - | TRBJ2-2 | TRBV6-6 | TGTGCCAGCAGAGAAGGGGAGCTGTTTTTT | CASREGELFF
- | TRBD1 | TRBJ2-2 | TRBV27 | TGTGCCAGCAGGCTACAGGGGGCTAACACCGGGGAGCTGTTTTTT | CASRLQGANTGELFF